A single sample gave rise to the 4 T cell receptor beta chains below, sequenced in a study of blood T cell repertoires in COVID-19. Data came from immunoSEQ multiplex PCR; TCRdb stores just in-frame clones and leaves some out. The data contain around 130,000 clones, roughly 71% of them singletons. Sequencing input: peripheral blood. The receptors derive from a man older than 75 with acute or convalescent COVID-19.

This sequence joins TRBV5-4 and TRBJ2-1; D call uncertain. In germline, CDR1 is SGHNT, CDR2 YYREEE (reference sequence). The CDR3 has 15 amino acids. V dropped 2 bases and J dropped 0 bases, with 9 bases sitting between them. CDR3 region: CASSLEPSSYNEQFF. Here the CDR3 DNA reads TGTGCCAGCAGCTTAGAGCCGAGCTCCTACAATGAGCAGTTCTTC.

The CDR3 DNA reads as TGTGCCAGCAGTTACGGGACAACATCAAGAGACCCAACCCAGTACTTC. Residues: CASSYGTTSRDPTQYF. The chain employs TRBV6-6 and TRBJ2-5; D may be TRBD1 (6 bases). The CDR3 has 16 amino acids. Trimming removed 2 bases at V and 8 bases at J, with 21 bases between. CDR1 and CDR2 (germline): MNHNY, SVGAGI (reference sequence).

The chain joins TRBV28 to TRBJ2-7; maybe TRBD2 (5 bases). The CDR3 is 12 residues long. Germline lookup yields CDR1 MDHEN and CDR2 SYDVKM. V lost 8 bases and J lost 2, with 10 bases in between. The CDR3 region is CASASGTYEQYF. The DNA of the CDR3 is TGTGCCAGCGCGTCGGGGACCTACGAGCAGTACTTC.

The V and J genes are TRBV3-1 (or the pseudogene TRBV3-2) and TRBJ1-3; no clear D gene. V lost 4 bases and J 1 base, leaving 5 bases between the germline ends. CDR1 and CDR2 from the germline V gene are LGHDT and YNNKEL (reference sequence). CDR3 length: 13 residues. The CDR3 coding sequence is TGTGCCAGCAGCCGAGGGTCTGGAAACACCATATATTTT. It encodes CASSRGSGNTIYF.